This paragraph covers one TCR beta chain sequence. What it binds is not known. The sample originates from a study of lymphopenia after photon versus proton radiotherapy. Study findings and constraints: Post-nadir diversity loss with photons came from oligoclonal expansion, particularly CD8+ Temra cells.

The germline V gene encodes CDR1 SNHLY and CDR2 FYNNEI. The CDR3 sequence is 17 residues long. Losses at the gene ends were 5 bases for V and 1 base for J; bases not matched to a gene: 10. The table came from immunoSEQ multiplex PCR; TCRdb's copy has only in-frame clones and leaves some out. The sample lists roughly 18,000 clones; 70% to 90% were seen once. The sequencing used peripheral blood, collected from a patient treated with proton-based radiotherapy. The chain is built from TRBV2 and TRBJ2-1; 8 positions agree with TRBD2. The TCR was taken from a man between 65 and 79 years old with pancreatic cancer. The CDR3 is CASSRGPTSGSYNEQFF. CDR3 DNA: TGTGCCAGCAGTCGGGGGCCTACTAGCGGATCCTACAATGAGCAGTTCTTC.